These 2 T cell receptor beta chains came from one sample sequenced in a study of patients and donors after allogeneic stem cell transplantation. TCRdb itself ran the RT-PCR reads through MiXCR, one entry per CDR3 protein. This table holds approximately 220,000 distinct CDR3 sequences, around two fifths found once. Sequenced input: blood, either unsorted or a sorted T cell fraction (not recorded which). The receptor source for this set is a human donor who was either an allogeneic HSCT recipient or a stem cell or donor lymphocyte infusion donor (not recorded which). It is not recorded whose cells these are; they may come from a transplant donor.

The chain is built from TRBV18 and TRBJ1-2; D is undetermined. Trimming took 0 bases from V and 3 from J, leaving 5 bases between them. This CDR3 comprises 13 residues. Looked up from germline, CDR1 is KGHSH and CDR2 is LQKENI. The CDR3 sequence is CASSPPGYYGYTF. As DNA, the CDR3 is TGTGCCAGCTCACCACCGGGTTACTATGGCTACACCTTC.

This sequence joins TRBV28 and TRBJ2-7, with 13 bases that match TRBD2. The CDR3 spans 15 residues. The germline gives CDR1 MDHEN, CDR2 SYDVKM. V was clipped by 4 bases and J by 4 bases; unmatched bases: 4. The CDR3: CASSWLTSGGYEQYF. Written as DNA, the CDR3 is TGTGCCAGCAGTTGGCTGACTAGCGGGGGGTACGAGCAGTACTTC.